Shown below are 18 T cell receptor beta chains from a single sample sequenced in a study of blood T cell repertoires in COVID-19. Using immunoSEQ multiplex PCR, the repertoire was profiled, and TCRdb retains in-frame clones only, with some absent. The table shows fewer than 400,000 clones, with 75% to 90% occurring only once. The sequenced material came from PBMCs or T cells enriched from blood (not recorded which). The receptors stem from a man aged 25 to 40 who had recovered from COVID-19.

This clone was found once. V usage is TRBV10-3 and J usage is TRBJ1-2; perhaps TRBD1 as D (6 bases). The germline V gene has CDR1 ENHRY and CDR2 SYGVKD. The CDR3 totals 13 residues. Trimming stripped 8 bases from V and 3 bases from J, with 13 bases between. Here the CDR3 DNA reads TGTGCCATCGGCCAGGGGAAGGACTATGGCTACACCTTC. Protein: CAIGQGKDYGYTF.

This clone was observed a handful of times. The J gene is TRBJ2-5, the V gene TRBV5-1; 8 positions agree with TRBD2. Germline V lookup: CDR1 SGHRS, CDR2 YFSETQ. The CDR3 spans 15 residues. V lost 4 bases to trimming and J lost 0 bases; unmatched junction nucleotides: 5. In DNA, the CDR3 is TGCGCCAGCAGCCACCGCGGGGGGAACCAAGAGACCCAGTACTTC. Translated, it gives CASSHRGGNQETQYF.

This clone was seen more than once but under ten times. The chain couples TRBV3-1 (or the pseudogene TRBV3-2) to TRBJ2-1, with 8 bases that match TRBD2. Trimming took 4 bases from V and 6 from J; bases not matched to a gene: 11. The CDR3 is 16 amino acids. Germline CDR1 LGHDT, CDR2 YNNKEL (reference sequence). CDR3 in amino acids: CASSPFAGGSINEQFF. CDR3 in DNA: TGTGCCAGCAGCCCTTTTGCGGGGGGCTCGATCAATGAGCAGTTCTTC.

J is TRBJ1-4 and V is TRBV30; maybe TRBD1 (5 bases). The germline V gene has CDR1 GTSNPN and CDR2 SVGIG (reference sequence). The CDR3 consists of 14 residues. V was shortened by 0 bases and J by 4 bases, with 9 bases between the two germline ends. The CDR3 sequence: CAWSVNRINEKLFF. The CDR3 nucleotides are TGTGCCTGGAGTGTAAACAGGATTAATGAAAAACTGTTTTTT.

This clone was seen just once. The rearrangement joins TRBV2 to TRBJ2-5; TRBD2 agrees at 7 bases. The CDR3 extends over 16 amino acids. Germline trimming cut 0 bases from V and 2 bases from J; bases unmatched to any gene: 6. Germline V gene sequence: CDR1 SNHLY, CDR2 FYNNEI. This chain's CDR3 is CASSEAPAGPQETQYF. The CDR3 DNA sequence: TGTGCCAGCAGTGAAGCGCCAGCGGGGCCTCAAGAGACCCAGTACTTC.

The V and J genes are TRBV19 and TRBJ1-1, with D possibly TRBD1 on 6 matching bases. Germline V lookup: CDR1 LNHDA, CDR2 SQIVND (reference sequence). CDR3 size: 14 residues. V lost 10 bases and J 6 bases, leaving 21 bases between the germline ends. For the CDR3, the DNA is TGTGCCATCACGCGAGGGGGGGGTCTCGCTGAAGCTTTCTTT. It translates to CAITRGGGLAEAFF.

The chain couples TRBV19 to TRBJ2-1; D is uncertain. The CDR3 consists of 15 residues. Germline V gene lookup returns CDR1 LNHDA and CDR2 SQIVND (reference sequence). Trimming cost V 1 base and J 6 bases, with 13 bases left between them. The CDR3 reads CASSIGAVAFNEQFF. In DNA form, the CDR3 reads TGTGCCAGTAGTATAGGGGCCGTTGCGTTCAATGAGCAGTTCTTC.

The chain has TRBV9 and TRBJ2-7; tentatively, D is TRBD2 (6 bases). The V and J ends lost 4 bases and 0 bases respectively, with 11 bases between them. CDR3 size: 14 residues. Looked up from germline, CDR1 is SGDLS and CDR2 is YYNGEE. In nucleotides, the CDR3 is TGTGCCAGCAGCCCCTACGGGAGCTCCTACGAGCAGTACTTC. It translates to CASSPYGSSYEQYF.

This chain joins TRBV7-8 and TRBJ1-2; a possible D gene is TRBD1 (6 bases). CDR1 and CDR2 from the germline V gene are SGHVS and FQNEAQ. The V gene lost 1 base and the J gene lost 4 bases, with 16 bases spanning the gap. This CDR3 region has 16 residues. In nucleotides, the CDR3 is TGTGCCAGCAGCTTAGAGGGGGACGCCACCGTCTATGGCTACACCTTC. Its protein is CASSLEGDATVYGYTF.

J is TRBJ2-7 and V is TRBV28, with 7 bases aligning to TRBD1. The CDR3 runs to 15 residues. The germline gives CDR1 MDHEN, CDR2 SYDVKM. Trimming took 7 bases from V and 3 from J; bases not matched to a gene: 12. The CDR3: CASTLSGDSSYEQYF. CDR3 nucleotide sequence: TGTGCCAGCACCCTTAGTGGGGACAGCAGCTACGAGCAGTACTTC. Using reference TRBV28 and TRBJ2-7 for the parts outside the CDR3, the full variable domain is DVKVTQSSRYLVKRTGEKVFLECVQDMDHENMFWYRQDPGLGLRLIYFSYDVKMKEKGDIPEGYSVSREKKERFSLILESASTNQTSMYLCASTLSGDSSYEQYFGPGTRLTVT.

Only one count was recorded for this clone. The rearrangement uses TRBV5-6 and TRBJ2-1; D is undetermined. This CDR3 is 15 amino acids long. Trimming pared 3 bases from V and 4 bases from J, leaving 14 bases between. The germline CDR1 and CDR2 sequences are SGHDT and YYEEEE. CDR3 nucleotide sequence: TGTGCCAGCAGCTCTAAAGGAGAATTTTACAATGAGCAGTTCTTC. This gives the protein CASSSKGEFYNEQFF.

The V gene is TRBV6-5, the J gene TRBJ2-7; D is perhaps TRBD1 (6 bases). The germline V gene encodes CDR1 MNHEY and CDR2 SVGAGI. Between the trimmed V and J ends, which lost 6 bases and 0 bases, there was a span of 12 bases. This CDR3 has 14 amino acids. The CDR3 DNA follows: TGTGCCAGCAGGACAGGTCTGAGCTCCTACGAGCAGTACTTC. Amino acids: CASRTGLSSYEQYF.

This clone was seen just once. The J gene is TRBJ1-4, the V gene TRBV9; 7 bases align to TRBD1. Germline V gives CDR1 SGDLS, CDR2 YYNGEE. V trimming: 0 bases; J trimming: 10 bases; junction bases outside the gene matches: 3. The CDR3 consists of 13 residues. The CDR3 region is CASSVGTGAKLFF. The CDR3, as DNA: TGTGCCAGCAGCGTAGGGACAGGCGCAAAACTGTTTTTT. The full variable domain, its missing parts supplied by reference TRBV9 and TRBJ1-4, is DSGVTQTPKHLITATGQRVTLRCSPRSGDLSVYWYQQSLDQGLQFLIQYYNGEERAKGNILERFSAQQFPDLHSELNLSSLELGDSALYFCASSVGTGAKLFFGSGTQLSVL.

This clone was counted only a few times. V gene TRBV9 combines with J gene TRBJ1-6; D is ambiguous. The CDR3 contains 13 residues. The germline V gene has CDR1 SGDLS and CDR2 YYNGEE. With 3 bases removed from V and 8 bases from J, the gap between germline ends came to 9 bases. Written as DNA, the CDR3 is TGTGCCAGCAGCGAGAGGAGTTATTCACCCCTCCACTTT. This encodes CASSERSYSPLHF.

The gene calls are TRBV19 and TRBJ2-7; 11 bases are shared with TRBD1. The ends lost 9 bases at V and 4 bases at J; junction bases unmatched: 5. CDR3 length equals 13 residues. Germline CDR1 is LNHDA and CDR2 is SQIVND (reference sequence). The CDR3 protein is CASGGQGAYEQYF. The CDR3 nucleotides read TGTGCCAGCGGAGGACAGGGGGCTTACGAGCAGTACTTC.

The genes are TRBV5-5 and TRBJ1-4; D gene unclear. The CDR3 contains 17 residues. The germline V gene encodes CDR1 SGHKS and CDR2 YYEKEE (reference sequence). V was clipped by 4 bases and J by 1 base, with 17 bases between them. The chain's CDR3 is CASSVQNRPLTNEKLFF. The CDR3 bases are TGTGCCAGCAGCGTTCAGAACAGACCCTTAACTAATGAAAAACTGTTTTTT.

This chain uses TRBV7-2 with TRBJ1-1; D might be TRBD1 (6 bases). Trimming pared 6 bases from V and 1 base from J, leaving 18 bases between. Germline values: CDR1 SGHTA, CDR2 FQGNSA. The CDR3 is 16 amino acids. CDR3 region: CASSRTGTRRNTEAFF. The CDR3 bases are TGTGCCAGCAGTCGAACAGGGACGAGAAGGAACACTGAAGCTTTCTTT.

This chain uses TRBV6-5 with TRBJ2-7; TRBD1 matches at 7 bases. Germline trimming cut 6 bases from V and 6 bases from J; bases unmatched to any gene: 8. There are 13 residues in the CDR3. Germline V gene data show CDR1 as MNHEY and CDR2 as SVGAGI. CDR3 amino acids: CASRIDRVGEQYF. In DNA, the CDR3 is TGTGCCAGCAGAATCGACAGGGTAGGCGAGCAGTACTTC.